This entry concerns a single TCR beta chain. Its antigen is undetermined. Other autoimmune diseases, uncontrolled infections, pregnancy or lactation led to the exclusion of patients. The diagnosis was founded upon clinical symptoms, serum thyroxine, TRAb, thyroid ultrasound and orbital computed tomography. The data belong to a study of Graves' ophthalmopathy and Graves' hyperthyroidism. Overall study findings and caveats: Most thyroid clonotypes expanded beyond 0.001 frequency were also found in blood. With 65% to 71% sensitivity and 72% to 85% specificity, the model predicted ophthalmopathy progression.

Amplified material comprised TCR beta CDR3 regions derived from RNA transcripts. HTBI-primed first-round RT-PCR preceded second-round multiplex PCR. From the multiplex PCR reads, TCRdb called clonotypes with MiXCR, one entry per CDR3 protein. The sample includes around 590,000 distinct CDR3 sequences, roughly 40% of them seen just once. The CDR3 runs to 19 residues. CDR1 and CDR2 from the germline V gene are SGHTA and FQGNSA. J lost 0 bases, V lost 5 bases, and 8 bases had no gene match. The chain recombines TRBV7-2 with TRBJ2-6, with 12 bases aligning to TRBD1. This receptor was taken from an adult man with Graves' hyperthyroidism. Sequencing input: peripheral blood or thyroid tissue (not recorded which). DNA for the CDR3: TGTGCCAGCAGCGTCCCCGGGACAGGGGGCTACTCTGGGGCCAACGTCCTGACTTTC. It specifies CASSVPGTGGYSGANVLTF.